These T cell receptor beta chains were read from a single sample in a study of identical twins. TCRdb re-called the 5' RACE reads with MiXCR, one entry per CDR3 protein. This table holds around 1.7 million distinct CDR3 sequences, about 32% found once. Material: cord blood. The receptors stem from a newborn girl in good health. The CDR3 runs from the conserved cysteine through the conserved F or W. The D gene is left open where the match is weak. The size entry is marked missing in some rows and otherwise reads once, few, many or a size class.

clone_size: few; cdr3_length: 14; j_call: TRBJ1-6; d_call: TRBD1; v_call: TRBV28; cdr3_nt: TGTGCCAGCAGTTTCGACAGGGACTATTCACCCCTCCACTTT; cdr3_aa: CASSFDRDYSPLHF
clone_size: many; cdr3_length: 14; j_call: TRBJ2-7; d_call: TRBD2; v_call: TRBV5-1; cdr3_nt: TGTGCCAGCAGCTTAGGGACTAGCCTTTACGAGCAGTACTTC; cdr3_aa: CASSLGTSLYEQYF
clone_size: NA; cdr3_length: 15; j_call: TRBJ1-1; d_call: TRBD1; v_call: TRBV20-1; cdr3_nt: TGCAGTGCTAGGATATCGGCAGGGGGGAACACTGAAGCTTTCTTT; cdr3_aa: CSARISAGGNTEAFF
clone_size: few; cdr3_length: 15; j_call: TRBJ1-5; d_call: NA; v_call: TRBV5-1; cdr3_nt: TGCGCCAGCAGCTTCCTGCCAGGGGTCAATCAGCCCCAGCATTTT; cdr3_aa: CASSFLPGVNQPQHF
clone_size: NA; cdr3_length: 18; j_call: TRBJ1-2; d_call: NA; v_call: TRBV9; cdr3_nt: TGTGCCAGCAGCGTAGCTACGGGACACGGCCCCCTAAACTATGGCTGCACCTTC; cdr3_aa: CASSVATGHGPLNYGCTF
clone_size: few; cdr3_length: 16; j_call: TRBJ1-6; d_call: NA; v_call: TRBV7-2; cdr3_nt: TGTGCCAGCAGCTTAGCGCTGAGCTCCTATAATTCACCCCTCCACTTT; cdr3_aa: CASSLALSSYNSPLHF
clone_size: NA; cdr3_length: 15; j_call: TRBJ2-5; d_call: TRBD1; v_call: TRBV25-1; cdr3_nt: TGTGCCAGCGAGGCAGGGGGCCCGTACCAAGAGACCCAGTACTTC; cdr3_aa: CASEAGGPYQETQYF
clone_size: NA; cdr3_length: 14; j_call: TRBJ1-1; d_call: TRBD1; v_call: TRBV12-3/TRBV12-4; cdr3_nt: TGTGCCAGCAGCCCTTGGACAGGGGGCAGGGCAGCTTTCTTT; cdr3_aa: CASSPWTGGRAAFF
clone_size: NA; cdr3_length: 15; j_call: TRBJ2-3; d_call: NA; v_call: TRBV2; cdr3_nt: TGTGCCAGCAGTGAAGCGCGAGGGGGGGTGGATACGCAGTATTTT; cdr3_aa: CASSEARGGVDTQYF
clone_size: NA; cdr3_length: 16; j_call: TRBJ2-7; d_call: TRBD1; v_call: TRBV25-1; cdr3_nt: TGTGCCAGCAGTGAGCCTCGGGGACAGGGAAAAGACGAGCAGTACTTC; cdr3_aa: CASSEPRGQGKDEQYF
clone_size: NA; cdr3_length: 10; j_call: TRBJ2-7; d_call: NA; v_call: TRBV20-1; cdr3_nt: TGCAGTGCTAGTTGGGGAGAGCAGTACTTC; cdr3_aa: CSASWGEQYF
clone_size: NA; cdr3_length: 12; j_call: TRBJ2-4; d_call: NA; v_call: TRBV6-2/TRBV6-3; cdr3_nt: TGTGCCAGCAGTTACGGCGGCCTGGAGCAGTACTTC; cdr3_aa: CASSYGGLEQYF
clone_size: many; cdr3_length: 13; j_call: TRBJ1-2; d_call: TRBD1; v_call: TRBV29-1; cdr3_nt: TGCAGCGTTGGGAGGACAGGGGGCTATGGCTACACCTTC; cdr3_aa: CSVGRTGGYGYTF
clone_size: few; cdr3_length: 15; j_call: TRBJ2-1; d_call: NA; v_call: TRBV28; cdr3_nt: TGTGCCAGCAGTTTATTCGGGACATCCTACAATGAGCAGTTCTTC; cdr3_aa: CASSLFGTSYNEQFF
clone_size: once; cdr3_length: 15; j_call: TRBJ2-3; d_call: NA; v_call: TRBV9; cdr3_nt: TGTGCCAGCAGCGTAGTTAGCCTGGGCACAGATACGCAGTATTTT; cdr3_aa: CASSVVSLGTDTQYF
clone_size: NA; cdr3_length: 17; j_call: TRBJ2-5; d_call: TRBD1; v_call: TRBV25-1; cdr3_nt: TGTGCCAGCAGTGCCTCCGGACAGGGAAGGTTTCAAGAGACCCAGTACTTC; cdr3_aa: CASSASGQGRFQETQYF
clone_size: NA; cdr3_length: 14; j_call: TRBJ1-5; d_call: TRBD1; v_call: TRBV20-1; cdr3_nt: TGCAGTATTCCGGGGCAGGGGGGCAATCAGCCCCAGCATTTT; cdr3_aa: CSIPGQGGNQPQHF
clone_size: NA; cdr3_length: 15; j_call: TRBJ2-2; d_call: NA; v_call: TRBV4-1; cdr3_nt: TGCGCCAGCAGCCAAGTCAGGGTTAACACCGGGGAGCTGTTTTTT; cdr3_aa: CASSQVRVNTGELFF
clone_size: NA; cdr3_length: 18; j_call: TRBJ1-2; d_call: TRBD1; v_call: TRBV5-1; cdr3_nt: TGCGCCAGCAGCTTGGATCCCCCGGGACAGGGGGCTAACTATGGCTACACCTTC; cdr3_aa: CASSLDPPGQGANYGYTF
clone_size: NA; cdr3_length: 16; j_call: TRBJ2-5; d_call: TRBD1; v_call: TRBV10-3; cdr3_nt: TGTGCCATCAGTGACCAAGCCAGGGGGCGCGGGGAGACCCAGTACTTC; cdr3_aa: CAISDQARGRGETQYF
clone_size: NA; cdr3_length: 15; j_call: TRBJ1-4; d_call: TRBD1; v_call: TRBV7-2; cdr3_nt: TGTGCCAGCAGCCCTGGACAGGGGTGGGGTGAAAAACTGTTTTTT; cdr3_aa: CASSPGQGWGEKLFF
clone_size: once; cdr3_length: 14; j_call: TRBJ1-3; d_call: NA; v_call: TRBV7-9; cdr3_nt: TGTGCCAGCAGCTTTGCGGAGTCCGGAAACACCATATATTTT; cdr3_aa: CASSFAESGNTIYF
clone_size: few; cdr3_length: 14; j_call: TRBJ2-5; d_call: TRBD2; v_call: TRBV27; cdr3_nt: TGTGCCAGCAGTTTCTTGCGGGGGGGAGAGACCCAGTACTTC; cdr3_aa: CASSFLRGGETQYF
clone_size: NA; cdr3_length: 14; j_call: TRBJ1-1; d_call: TRBD1; v_call: TRBV27; cdr3_nt: TGTGCCAGCAGTTTGGACAGGGTGAACACTAAAGCTTTCTTT; cdr3_aa: CASSLDRVNTKAFF
clone_size: NA; cdr3_length: 13; j_call: TRBJ1-5; d_call: NA; v_call: TRBV6-1; cdr3_nt: TGTGCCAGCAGTAACGTCGGGGATCAGCCCCAGCATTTT; cdr3_aa: CASSNVGDQPQHF
clone_size: few; cdr3_length: 14; j_call: TRBJ2-1; d_call: TRBD1; v_call: TRBV6-2/TRBV6-3; cdr3_nt: TGTGCCAGCCTGAGGACAGGGGGCTACAATGAGCAGTTCTTC; cdr3_aa: CASLRTGGYNEQFF
clone_size: many; cdr3_length: 13; j_call: TRBJ2-5; d_call: NA; v_call: TRBV5-1; cdr3_nt: TGCGCCAGCAGCTTGGAGGGGAGAGAGACCCAGTACTTC; cdr3_aa: CASSLEGRETQYF
clone_size: few; cdr3_length: 16; j_call: TRBJ1-1; d_call: NA; v_call: TRBV11-1; cdr3_nt: TGTGCCAGCAGCTTAGGGGGCCGGGACTGGGGCACTGAAGCTTTCTTT; cdr3_aa: CASSLGGRDWGTEAFF
clone_size: NA; cdr3_length: 15; j_call: TRBJ2-1; d_call: TRBD1; v_call: TRBV7-2; cdr3_nt: TGTGCCAGCAGCTTAGAGACAGGGGTTACCTACGAGCAGTTCTTC; cdr3_aa: CASSLETGVTYEQFF